This entry describes one T cell receptor (beta chain). This clone appeared a few times. Its antigen is currently not known. No clone much larger than this one lies a single base away; base qualities are absent. V drops 6 bases and J drops 4 bases, leaving 10 bases in between. CDR1 and CDR2 were assigned from the germline V gene (reference sequence) as SGHNT and YYREEE. The CDR3 numbers 12 residues from cysteine through phenylalanine. Solely the CDR3 DNA is kept, with 36 bases framed from the first base. This specimen belongs to a study of glioma-infiltrating T cells after dendritic cell vaccination (dated by TCRdb to 2016 to 2017). Turning to the overall study: The cohort comprised around 15 glioblastoma patients from Phase I and II dendritic cell vaccination trials, 9 newly diagnosed and 6 with recurrent disease. Between the early 2000s and the early 2010s, patients were given autologous tumor lysate-pulsed dendritic cell vaccination. To make the vaccine, monocyte-derived dendritic cells were cultured for less than nine days with IL-4 and GM-CSF and then pulsed overnight with autologous tumor lysate. Each patient was given three intradermal dendritic cell vaccine injections, spaced two weeks apart, in the arm below the axilla. Tumor-infiltrating lymphocyte content was quantified and tumor and blood repertoires were compared in dendritic cell-vaccinated glioblastoma patients by deep sequencing of TCR beta CDR3 regions. Survival after dendritic cell vaccination was correlated with TCR sequencing metrics, including TIL content and tumor-blood repertoire overlap.

The time point label, as the study defines it: after dendritic cell vaccination, including at tumor progression/relapse. Patients were selected for having adequate residual fresh-frozen tumor tissue and more than two years of available survival data. Although molecular status otherwise differed among the glioblastoma patients, no patient had an isocitrate dehydrogenase mutation. PBMC were collected before vaccination, two weeks after the third vaccination, and at tumor progression when it occurred. Genomic DNA was extracted with the Qiagen DNeasy Blood extraction Kit. The study at large found these results: TCR clonality showed no direct relationship with survival, which suggests that a diverse polyclonal response may matter. The cohort was small and heterogeneous, only a few patients had full blood and tumor sets, and even fewer had initial-recurrent tumor pairs. The three-group TCR overlap response model was described as speculative and requiring prospective validation. Longer time to progression and overall survival after dendritic cell vaccination were predicted by higher estimated pretreatment TIL content.

Using the immunoSEQ assay, TCRB CDR3 regions were amplified from 1.5 to 2 micrograms of genomic DNA, or from all available DNA when less than that was on hand. Multiplex PCR used 60 forward primers for TCR V beta segments and 13 reverse primers for J beta segments. To estimate the number of reads per starting template, synthetic control templates were added to each sample at limiting dilution. The Illumina HiSeq System generated 87 bp sequencing reads. The study's processing was this. PCR and sequencing errors were removed by a nearest neighbor algorithm that merged closely related sequences. TCR overlap was measured as the percentage of unique tumor TCR beta sequences also present in the same patient's peripheral blood. TCRdb stores this immuneACCESS table with in-frame sequences only. Part of the clones is absent; in the studies checked, under half of the shortfall reflects unresolved V genes, and no reason is known for the rest. V, J and clone size reflect that table, while D and trimming were determined from the DNA. For this sample there are some 90,000 clones; over 75% appear just once. The top ten clonotypes cover 2.1% of the sample.

The TCR sequence derives from a human donor with glioblastoma. The V and J segments used are TRBV5-4 and TRBJ1-2; a weak D assignment points to TRBD1 (5 bases agree). Here the sequenced sample was blood, taken after dendritic cell vaccination. The bases are TGTGCCAGCACTAGAGACAGCTATGGCTACACCTTC. This gives the protein CASTRDSYGYTF.